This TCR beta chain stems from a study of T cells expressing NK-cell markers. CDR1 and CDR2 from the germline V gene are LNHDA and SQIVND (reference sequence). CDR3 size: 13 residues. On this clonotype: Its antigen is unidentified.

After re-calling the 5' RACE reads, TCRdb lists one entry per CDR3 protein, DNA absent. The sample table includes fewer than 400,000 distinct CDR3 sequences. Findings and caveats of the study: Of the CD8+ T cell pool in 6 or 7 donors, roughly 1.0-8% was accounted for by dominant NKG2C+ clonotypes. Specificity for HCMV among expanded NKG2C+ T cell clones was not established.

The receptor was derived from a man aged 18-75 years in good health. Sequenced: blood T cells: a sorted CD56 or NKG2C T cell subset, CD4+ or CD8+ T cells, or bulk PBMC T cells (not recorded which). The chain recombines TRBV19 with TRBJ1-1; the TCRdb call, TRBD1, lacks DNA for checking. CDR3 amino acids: CASRGGNREEAFF.